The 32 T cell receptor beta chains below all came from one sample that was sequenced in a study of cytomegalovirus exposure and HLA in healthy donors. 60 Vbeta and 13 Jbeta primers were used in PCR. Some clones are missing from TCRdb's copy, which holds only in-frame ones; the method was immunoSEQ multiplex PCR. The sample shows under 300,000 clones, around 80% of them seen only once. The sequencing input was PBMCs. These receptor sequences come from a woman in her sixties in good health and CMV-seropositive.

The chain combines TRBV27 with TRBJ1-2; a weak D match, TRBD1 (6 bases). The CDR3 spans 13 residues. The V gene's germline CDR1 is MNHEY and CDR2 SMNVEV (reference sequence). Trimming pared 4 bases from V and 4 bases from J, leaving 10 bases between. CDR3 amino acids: CASSSGQSYGYTF. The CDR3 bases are TGTGCCAGCAGTTCCGGACAGAGCTATGGCTACACCTTC.

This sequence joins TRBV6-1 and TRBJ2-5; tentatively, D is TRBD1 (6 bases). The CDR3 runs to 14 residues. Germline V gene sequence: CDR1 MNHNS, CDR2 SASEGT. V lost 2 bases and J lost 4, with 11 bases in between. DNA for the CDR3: TGTGCCAGCAGTGAACAGACAGGCTCAGAGACCCAGTACTTC. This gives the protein CASSEQTGSETQYF.

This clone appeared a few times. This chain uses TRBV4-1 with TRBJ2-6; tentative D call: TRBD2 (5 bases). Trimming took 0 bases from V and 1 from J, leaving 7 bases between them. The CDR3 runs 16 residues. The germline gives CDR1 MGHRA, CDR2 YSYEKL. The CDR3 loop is CASSQERRSGANVLTF. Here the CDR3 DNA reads TGCGCCAGCAGCCAAGAAAGGAGGTCTGGGGCCAACGTCCTGACTTTC.

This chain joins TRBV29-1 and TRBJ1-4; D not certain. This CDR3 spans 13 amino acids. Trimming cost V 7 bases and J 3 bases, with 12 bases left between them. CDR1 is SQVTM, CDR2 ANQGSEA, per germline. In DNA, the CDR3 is TGCAGCGCACAACAGAGGGCTAATGAAAAACTGTTTTTT. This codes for CSAQQRANEKLFF.

CDR3 amino acids: CSVAGTMNTGELFF. The CDR3 coding sequence is TGCAGCGTCGCCGGGACAATGAACACCGGGGAGCTGTTTTTT. The rearrangement joins TRBV29-1 to TRBJ2-2; maybe TRBD1 (6 bases). This CDR3 contains 14 residues. Trimming took 6 bases from V and 1 from J, leaving 12 bases between them. Germline V lookup: CDR1 SQVTM, CDR2 ANQGSEA.

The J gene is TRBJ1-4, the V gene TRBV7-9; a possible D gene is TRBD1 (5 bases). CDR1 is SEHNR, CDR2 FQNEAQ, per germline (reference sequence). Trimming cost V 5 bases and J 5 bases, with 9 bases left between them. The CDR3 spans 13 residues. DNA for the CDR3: TGTGCCAGCAGCCCGGGGGGGAATGAAAAACTGTTTTTT. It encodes CASSPGGNEKLFF.

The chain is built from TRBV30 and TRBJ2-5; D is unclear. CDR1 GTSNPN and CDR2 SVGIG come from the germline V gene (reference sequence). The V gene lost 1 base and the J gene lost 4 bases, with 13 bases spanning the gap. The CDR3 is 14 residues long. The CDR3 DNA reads TGTGCCTGGAGTGCGGTGACGGGTAGAGAGACCCAGTACTTC. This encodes CAWSAVTGRETQYF. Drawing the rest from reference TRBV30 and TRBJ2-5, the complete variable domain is SQTIHQWPATLVQPVGSPLSLECTVEGTSNPNLYWYRQAAGRGLQLLFYSVGIGQISSEVPQNLSASRPQDRQFILSSKKLLLSDSGFYLCAWSAVTGRETQYFGPGTRLLVL.

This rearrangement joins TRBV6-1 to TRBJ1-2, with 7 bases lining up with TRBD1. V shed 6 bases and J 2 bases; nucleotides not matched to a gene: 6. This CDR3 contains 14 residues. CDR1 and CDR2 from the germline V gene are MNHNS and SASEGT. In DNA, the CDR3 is TGTGCCAGCAGCCCAACGACAGGGAACTATGGCTACACCTTC. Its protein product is CASSPTTGNYGYTF.

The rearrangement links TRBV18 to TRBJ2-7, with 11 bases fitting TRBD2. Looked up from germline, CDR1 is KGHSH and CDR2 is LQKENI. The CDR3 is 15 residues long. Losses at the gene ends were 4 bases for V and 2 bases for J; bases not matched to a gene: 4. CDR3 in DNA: TGTGCCAGCTCACTGTATAGCGGGAGGGCCTACGAGCAGTACTTC. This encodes CASSLYSGRAYEQYF.

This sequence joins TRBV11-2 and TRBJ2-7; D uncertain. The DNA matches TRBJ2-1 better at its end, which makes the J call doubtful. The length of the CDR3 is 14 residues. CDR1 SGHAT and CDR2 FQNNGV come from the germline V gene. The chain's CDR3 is CASSLARHDNEQFF. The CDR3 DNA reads TGTGCCAGCAGCTTAGCGCGACACGACAATGAGCAGTTCTTC.

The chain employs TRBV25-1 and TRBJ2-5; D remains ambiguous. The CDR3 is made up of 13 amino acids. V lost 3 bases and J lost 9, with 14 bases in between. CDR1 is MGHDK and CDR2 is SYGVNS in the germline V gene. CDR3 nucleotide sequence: TGTGCCAGCAGTGATGACTTAAATGAGGCCCAGTACTTC. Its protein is CASSDDLNEAQYF.

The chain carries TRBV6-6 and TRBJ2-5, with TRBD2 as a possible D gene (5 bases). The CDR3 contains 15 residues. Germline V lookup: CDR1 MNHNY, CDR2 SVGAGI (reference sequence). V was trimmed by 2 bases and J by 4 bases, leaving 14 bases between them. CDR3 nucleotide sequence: TGTGCCAGCAGTTACGGGCTAGGGAGAAGAGAGACCCAGTACTTC. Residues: CASSYGLGRRETQYF.

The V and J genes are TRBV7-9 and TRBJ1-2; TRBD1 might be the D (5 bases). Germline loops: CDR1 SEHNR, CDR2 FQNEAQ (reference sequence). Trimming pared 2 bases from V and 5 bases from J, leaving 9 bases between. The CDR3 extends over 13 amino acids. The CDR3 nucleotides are TGTGCCAGCAGCTTACAGGGTTCATATGGCTACACCTTC. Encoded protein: CASSLQGSYGYTF.

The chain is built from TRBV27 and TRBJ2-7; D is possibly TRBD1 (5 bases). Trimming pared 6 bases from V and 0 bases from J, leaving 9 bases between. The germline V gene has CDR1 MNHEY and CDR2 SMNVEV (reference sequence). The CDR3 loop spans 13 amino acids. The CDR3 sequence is CASRQDNSYEQYF. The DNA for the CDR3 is TGTGCCAGCAGACAGGACAACTCCTACGAGCAGTACTTC.

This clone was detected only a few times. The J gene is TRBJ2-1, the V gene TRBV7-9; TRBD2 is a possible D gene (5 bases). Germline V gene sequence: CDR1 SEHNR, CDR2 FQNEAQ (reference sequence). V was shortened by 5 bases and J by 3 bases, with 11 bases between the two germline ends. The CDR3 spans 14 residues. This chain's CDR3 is CASSRENFYNEQFF. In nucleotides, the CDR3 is TGTGCCAGCAGCAGGGAGAACTTCTACAATGAGCAGTTCTTC.

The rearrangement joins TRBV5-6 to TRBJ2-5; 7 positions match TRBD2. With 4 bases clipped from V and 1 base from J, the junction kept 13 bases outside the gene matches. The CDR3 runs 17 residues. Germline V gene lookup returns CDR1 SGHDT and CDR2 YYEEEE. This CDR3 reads CASSRTFREGIQETQYF. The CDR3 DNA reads TGTGCCAGCAGCCGAACCTTCAGGGAGGGGATCCAAGAGACCCAGTACTTC.

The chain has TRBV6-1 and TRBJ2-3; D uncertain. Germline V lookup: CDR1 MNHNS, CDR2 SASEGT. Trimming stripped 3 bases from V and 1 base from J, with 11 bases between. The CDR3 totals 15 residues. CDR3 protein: CASSEAGVRTDTQYF. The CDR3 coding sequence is TGTGCCAGCAGTGAGGCAGGTGTACGCACAGATACGCAGTATTTT.

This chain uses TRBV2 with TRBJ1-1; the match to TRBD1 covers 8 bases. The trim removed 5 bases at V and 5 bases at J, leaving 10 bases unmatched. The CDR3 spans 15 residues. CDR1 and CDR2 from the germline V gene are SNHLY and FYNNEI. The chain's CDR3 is CASSSAQGARTEAFF. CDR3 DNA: TGTGCCAGCAGTTCCGCCCAGGGGGCGCGGACTGAAGCTTTCTTT.

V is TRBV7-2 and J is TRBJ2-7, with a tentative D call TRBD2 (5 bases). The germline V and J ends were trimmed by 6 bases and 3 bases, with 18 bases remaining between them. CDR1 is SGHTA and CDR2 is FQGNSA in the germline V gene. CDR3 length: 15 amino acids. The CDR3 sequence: CASSLGLRRGYEQYF. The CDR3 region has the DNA TGTGCCAGCAGTCTTGGACTTCGAAGAGGCTACGAGCAGTACTTC.

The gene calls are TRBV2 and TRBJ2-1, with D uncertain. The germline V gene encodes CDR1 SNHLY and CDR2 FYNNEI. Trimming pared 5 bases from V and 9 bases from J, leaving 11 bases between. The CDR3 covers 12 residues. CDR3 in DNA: TGTGCCAGCAGTCAAAATTTCGGTGAGCAGTTCTTC. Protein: CASSQNFGEQFF.

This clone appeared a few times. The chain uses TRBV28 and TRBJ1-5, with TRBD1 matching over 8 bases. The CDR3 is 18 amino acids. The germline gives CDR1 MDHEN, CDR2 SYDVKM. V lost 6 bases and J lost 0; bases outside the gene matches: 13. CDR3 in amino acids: CASRPRDRLVYSNQPQHF. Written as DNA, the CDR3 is TGTGCCAGCAGACCACGGGACAGGCTAGTCTATAGCAATCAGCCCCAGCATTTT.

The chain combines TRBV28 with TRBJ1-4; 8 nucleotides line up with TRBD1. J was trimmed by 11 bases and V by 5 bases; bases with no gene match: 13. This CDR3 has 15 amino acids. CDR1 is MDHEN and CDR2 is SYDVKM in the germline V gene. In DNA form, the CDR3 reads TGTGCCAGCAGTGCTACCCAGGGGGCAGAGGAGAAACTGTTTTTT. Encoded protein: CASSATQGAEEKLFF.

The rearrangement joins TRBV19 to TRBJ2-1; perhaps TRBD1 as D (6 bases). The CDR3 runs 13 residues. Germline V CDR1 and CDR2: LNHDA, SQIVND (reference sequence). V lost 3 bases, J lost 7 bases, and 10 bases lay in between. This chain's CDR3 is CASSIPRGNEQFF. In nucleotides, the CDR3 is TGTGCCAGTAGTATCCCCAGGGGAAATGAGCAGTTCTTC.

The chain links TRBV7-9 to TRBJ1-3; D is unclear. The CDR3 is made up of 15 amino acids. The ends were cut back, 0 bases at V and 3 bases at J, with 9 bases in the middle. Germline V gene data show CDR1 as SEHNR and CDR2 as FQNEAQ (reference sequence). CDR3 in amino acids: CASSLALAGGNTIYF. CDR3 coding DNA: TGTGCCAGCAGCTTAGCGTTGGCAGGTGGAAACACCATATATTTT.

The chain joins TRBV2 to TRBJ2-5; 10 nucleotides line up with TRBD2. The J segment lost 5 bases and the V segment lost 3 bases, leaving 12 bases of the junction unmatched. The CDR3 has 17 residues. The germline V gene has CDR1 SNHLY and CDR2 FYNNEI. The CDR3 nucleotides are TGTGCCAGCAGTGATCTTCCTAGCGGGAGTTACAGGGAGACCCAGTACTTC. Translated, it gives CASSDLPSGSYRETQYF.

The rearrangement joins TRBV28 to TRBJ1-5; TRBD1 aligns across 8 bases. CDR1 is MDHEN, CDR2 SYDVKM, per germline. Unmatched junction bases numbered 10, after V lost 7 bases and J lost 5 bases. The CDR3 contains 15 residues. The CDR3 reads CASTSAGQGDQPQHF. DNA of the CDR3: TGTGCCAGCACCTCTGCAGGACAGGGCGATCAGCCCCAGCATTTT.

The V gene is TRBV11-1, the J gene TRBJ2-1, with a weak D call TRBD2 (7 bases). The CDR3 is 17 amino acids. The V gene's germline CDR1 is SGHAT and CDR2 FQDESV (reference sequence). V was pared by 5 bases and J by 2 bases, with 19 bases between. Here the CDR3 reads CASSPRGASRTYNEQFF. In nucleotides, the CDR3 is TGTGCCAGCAGCCCCCGGGGGGCTAGCAGAACCTACAATGAGCAGTTCTTC.

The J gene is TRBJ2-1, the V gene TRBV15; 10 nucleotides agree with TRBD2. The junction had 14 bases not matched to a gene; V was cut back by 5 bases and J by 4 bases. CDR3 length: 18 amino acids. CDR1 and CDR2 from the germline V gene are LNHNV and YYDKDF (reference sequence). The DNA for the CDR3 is TGTGCCACCAGCTTAACTGCTGGAGGACTAGCGGATTACAATGAGCAGTTCTTC. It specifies CATSLTAGGLADYNEQFF.

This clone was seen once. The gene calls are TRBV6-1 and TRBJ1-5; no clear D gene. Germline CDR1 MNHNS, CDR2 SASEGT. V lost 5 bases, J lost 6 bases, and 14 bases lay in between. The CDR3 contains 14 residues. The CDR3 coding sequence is TGTGCCAGCAGTCCCCTTGGGCTCTTTCAGCCCCAGCATTTT. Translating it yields CASSPLGLFQPQHF.

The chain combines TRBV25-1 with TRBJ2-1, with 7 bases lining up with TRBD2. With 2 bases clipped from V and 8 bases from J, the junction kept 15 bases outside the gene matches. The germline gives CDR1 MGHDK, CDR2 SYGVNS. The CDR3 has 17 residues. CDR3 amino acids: CASSETGISGKRYEQFF. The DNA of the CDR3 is TGTGCCAGCAGTGAAACCGGGATAAGCGGGAAGAGGTATGAGCAGTTCTTC.

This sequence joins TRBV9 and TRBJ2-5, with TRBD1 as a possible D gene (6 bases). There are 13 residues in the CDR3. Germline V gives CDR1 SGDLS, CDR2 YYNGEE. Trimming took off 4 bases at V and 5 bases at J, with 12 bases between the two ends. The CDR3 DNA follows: TGTGCCAGCAGCAAAACAGGGTTGGAGACCCAGTACTTC. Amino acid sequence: CASSKTGLETQYF.

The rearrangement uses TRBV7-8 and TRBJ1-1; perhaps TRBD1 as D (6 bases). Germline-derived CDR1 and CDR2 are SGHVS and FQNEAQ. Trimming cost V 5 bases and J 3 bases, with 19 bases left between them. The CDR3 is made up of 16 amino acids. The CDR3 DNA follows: TGTGCCAGCAGCCCCACCCGGCAGGGGTGGTACACTGAAGCTTTCTTT. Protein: CASSPTRQGWYTEAFF.